These T cell receptor beta chains were read from a single sample in a study of T cell responses to AZD1222 COVID-19 vaccine. The assay was immunoSEQ multiplex PCR, and TCRdb's table has in-frame clones only and misses some. The sample carries around 100,000 clones, around 90% recorded once. The sequencing used peripheral blood, collected on day 0 of AZD1222 vaccination. The receptors were sampled from an adult in good health. CDR3s include the opening cysteine and the closing phenylalanine or tryptophan. D genes are given only for firm matches. Some rows have no size entry. The others give once, few or many, or a class for an expanded clone.

TRBV5-4	TRBJ2-5	.	.	CASSLPSAQETQYF	TGTGCCAGCAGCTTGCCTAGCGCTCAAGAGACCCAGTACTTC
TRBV19	TRBJ2-2	TRBD2	.	CASSSQSSGKNTGELFF	TGTGCCAGTAGTTCTCAATCTAGCGGGAAAAACACCGGGGAGCTGTTTTTT
TRBV21-1	TRBJ1-5	.	.	CASSSDRKGYFGQPQHF	TGTGCCAGCAGCAGCGACCGAAAGGGATACTTTGGTCAGCCCCAGCATTTT
TRBV27	TRBJ2-7	TRBD1	.	CASITPGGREQYF	TGTGCCAGCATCACACCAGGGGGTCGGGAGCAGTACTTC
TRBV15	TRBJ1-1	.	.	CATSGFRNTEAFF	TGTGCCACCAGCGGTTTCAGGAACACTGAAGCTTTCTTT
TRBV2	TRBJ2-3	TRBD1	.	CASRDLRGRGTDTQYF	TGTGCCAGCAGGGACCTCAGGGGGCGGGGCACAGATACGCAGTATTTT
TRBV24-1	TRBJ2-1	TRBD2	.	CATSDLPIAGFSYNEQFF	TGTGCCACCAGTGATTTACCAATAGCGGGCTTCTCCTACAATGAGCAGTTCTTC
TRBV19	TRBJ1-1	.	.	CASSLGINTEAFF	TGTGCCAGTAGTCTGGGGATCAACACTGAAGCTTTCTTT
TRBV3-1/TRBV3-2	TRBJ2-3	TRBD2	once	CASSQVPGLARKSTDTQYF	TGTGCCAGCAGCCAAGTCCCGGGACTAGCGCGAAAAAGCACAGATACGCAGTATTTT
TRBV5-1	TRBJ2-7	.	.	CASSYRGAPYEQYF	TGCGCCAGCAGTTACCGGGGGGCTCCCTACGAGCAGTACTTC
TRBV3-1/TRBV3-2	TRBJ1-2	.	.	CASSQRGGGYTF	TGTGCCAGCAGCCAAAGGGGGGGTGGCTACACCTTC